This T cell receptor beta chain was found in a study of T cell changes during pregnancy in multiple sclerosis. Repertoires were generated with immunoSEQ multiplex PCR, while TCRdb's copy carries only in-frame clones and drops some. There are tens of thousands of clones in the sample; about 90% occur only once, and 0.37% lies in the top ten. This clone has a handful of counts. Trimming pared 4 bases from V and 6 bases from J, leaving 12 bases between. In germline, CDR1 is LGHNA, CDR2 YSLEER. The CDR3 consists of 13 residues. Here the sequenced sample was CD4+ T cells from peripheral blood mononuclear cells, taken after pregnancy. The genes are TRBV4-3 and TRBJ1-1; D ambiguous. The receptor comes from a female donor in good health, enrolled as a control in a pregnancy study. This chain's CDR3 is CASSPIRFAEAFF. CDR3 coding DNA: TGCGCCAGCAGCCCTATCAGGTTTGCTGAAGCTTTCTTT.